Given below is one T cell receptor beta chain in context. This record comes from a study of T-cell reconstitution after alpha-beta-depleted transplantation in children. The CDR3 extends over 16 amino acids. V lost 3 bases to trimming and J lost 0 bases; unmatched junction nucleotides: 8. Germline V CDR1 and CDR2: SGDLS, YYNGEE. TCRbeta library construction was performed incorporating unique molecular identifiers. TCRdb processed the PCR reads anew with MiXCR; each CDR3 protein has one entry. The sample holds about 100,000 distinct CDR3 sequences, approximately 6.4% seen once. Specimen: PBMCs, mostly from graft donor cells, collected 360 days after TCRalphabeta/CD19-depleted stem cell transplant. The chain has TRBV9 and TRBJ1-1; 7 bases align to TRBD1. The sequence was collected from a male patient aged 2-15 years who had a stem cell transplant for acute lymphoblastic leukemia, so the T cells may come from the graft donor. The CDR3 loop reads CASSARDSFMNTEAFF. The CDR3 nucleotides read TGTGCCAGCAGCGCACGGGACAGCTTCATGAACACTGAAGCTTTCTTT.